These 3 T cell receptor beta chains came from one sample sequenced in a study of cytomegalovirus exposure and HLA in healthy donors. With 60 Vbeta and 13 Jbeta primers, the PCR was carried out. The method was immunoSEQ multiplex PCR; TCRdb's version includes in-frame clones alone and lacks a portion of them. The table has 68,000 or so clones, around three quarters seen once. Sample: PBMCs. These receptor sequences come from a woman aged 25-40 years in good health and CMV-seronegative.

The chain uses TRBV11-2 and TRBJ1-6; TRBD1 aligns across 8 bases. V trimming: 5 bases; J trimming: 13 bases; junction bases outside the gene matches: 7. The CDR3 is 13 amino acids. Germline CDR1 SGHAT, CDR2 FQNNGV. The chain's CDR3 is CASSETGGSPLHF. In nucleotides, the CDR3 is TGTGCCAGCAGCGAAACAGGGGGTTCCCCCCTCCACTTT.

In this sample, this clone turned up once. The chain couples TRBV1 to TRBJ2-2; the table assigns TRBD2, which was not confirmed against the DNA. TRBV1 is classified as a pseudogene. There are 18 residues in the CDR3. The CDR3 reads CTSSQLAGGFQNTGELFF. The CDR3 bases are TGCACCAGCAGCCAGCTAGCGGGAGGGTTCCAGAACACCGGGGAGCTGTTTTTT.

This chain links TRBV30 with TRBJ2-7; tentatively, D is TRBD1 (5 bases). Trimming took 1 base from V and 4 from J, leaving 11 bases between them. The germline V gene encodes CDR1 GTSNPN and CDR2 SVGIG (reference sequence). The CDR3 spans 13 residues. The DNA for the CDR3 is TGTGCCTGGAGTGCCCTCCAGGGATACGAGCAGTACTTC. It yields the protein CAWSALQGYEQYF.